The 28 T cell receptor beta chains reported below all come from one sample, sequenced in a study of radiation and T cells in renal cell carcinoma. Time point reported: blood 4 weeks post-SBRT, at nephrectomy. Specified treatment: 15 Gy SBRT to primary tumor, nephrectomy 4 weeks later. Assay: immunoSEQ multiplex PCR; the TCRdb copy retains only in-frame clones and omits some. The sample has tens of thousands of clones; about 74% are singletons. Sequencing used blood, obtained from a patient whose treatment included radiotherapy and nephrectomy. These receptors originate from a man between 60 and 75 years old with renal cell carcinoma.

The genes are TRBV2 and TRBJ1-2; D is ambiguous. There are 13 residues in the CDR3. Trimming left V 2 bases short and J 4 bases short, with 8 bases between. Germline V gene sequence: CDR1 SNHLY, CDR2 FYNNEI. CDR3 protein: CASSEMALYGYTF. CDR3 sequence (DNA): TGTGCCAGCAGTGAAATGGCCCTCTATGGCTACACCTTC.

The rearrangement links TRBV19 to TRBJ1-5; 8 nucleotides line up with TRBD1. The CDR3 totals 13 residues. Per germline, CDR1 LNHDA and CDR2 SQIVND (reference sequence). The V gene end was trimmed by 5 bases and the J gene end by 6 bases; junction bases not matched to a gene: 3. The CDR3 region is CASSVDRVQPQHF. CDR3 in DNA: TGTGCCAGTAGTGTGGACAGGGTTCAGCCCCAGCATTTT.

The V call is TRBV2, the J call TRBJ1-1; the match to TRBD1 covers 7 bases. Germline values: CDR1 SNHLY, CDR2 FYNNEI. This CDR3 is 14 amino acids long. V shed 6 bases and J 0 bases; nucleotides not matched to a gene: 4. The CDR3 nucleotides are TGTGCCAGCAGACGGACAGGAATGAACACTGAAGCTTTCTTT. It translates to CASRRTGMNTEAFF.

The rearrangement joins TRBV6-1 to TRBJ2-2; D remains unclear. The CDR3 is made up of 15 amino acids. V was cut by 2 bases and J by 7 bases, with 14 bases left in between. Looked up from germline, CDR1 is MNHNS and CDR2 is SASEGT. CDR3 coding DNA: TGTGCCAGCAGTGAATTCGCAGCCCGGAACGGGGAGCTGTTTTTT. It codes for CASSEFAARNGELFF.

V is TRBV29-1 and J is TRBJ2-1; a possible D gene is TRBD2 (7 bases). Germline assignment: CDR1 SQVTM and CDR2 ANQGSEA. The V end was cut by 7 bases, the J end by 0 bases, with 19 bases between. The CDR3 totals 16 residues. The CDR3 here is CSGLPRGGLSYNEQFF. The CDR3 DNA sequence: TGCAGCGGCTTACCGAGGGGGGGCCTCTCCTACAATGAGCAGTTCTTC.

The rearrangement joins TRBV6-1 to TRBJ2-3; tentatively, D is TRBD1 (5 bases). The germline gives CDR1 MNHNS, CDR2 SASEGT. The ends were cut back, 0 bases at V and 4 bases at J, with 11 bases in the middle. CDR3 size: 15 residues. The DNA of the CDR3 is TGTGCCAGCAGTGAAGCGGCAGGGTTAGCAGATACGCAGTATTTT. As protein: CASSEAAGLADTQYF.

The chain uses TRBV5-4 and TRBJ2-2, with 9 bases that match TRBD2. V lost 7 bases and J lost 6; bases outside the gene matches: 7. In germline, CDR1 is SGHNT, CDR2 YYREEE (reference sequence). The CDR3 runs to 14 residues. CDR3 sequence reads: CASRAGGAPGELFF. The CDR3 DNA follows: TGTGCCAGCCGGGCGGGGGGGGCCCCCGGGGAGCTGTTTTTT. The complete variable domain, with remaining parts taken from reference TRBV5-4 and TRBJ2-2, reads ETGVTQSPTHLIKTRGQQVTLRCSSQSGHNTVSWYQQALGQGPQFIFQYYREEENGRGNFPPRFSGLQFPNYSSELNVNALELDDSALYLCASRAGGAPGELFFGEGSRLTVL.

This clone showed up just a few times. The gene calls are TRBV7-3 and TRBJ2-2; 10 nucleotides agree with TRBD2. The CDR3 consists of 15 residues. Germline assignment: CDR1 SGHTA and CDR2 FQGTGA. V lost 5 bases and J lost 5; bases outside the gene matches: 5. The DNA for the CDR3 is TGTGCCAGCAGCGCTCTAGCGGGAGAAACCGGGGAGCTGTTTTTT. As protein: CASSALAGETGELFF.

The chain is built from TRBV10-3 and TRBJ2-1, with D perhaps being TRBD1 or TRBD2 (6 bases each). V lost 5 bases, J lost 12 bases, and 14 bases lay in between. The CDR3 contains 12 residues. In germline, CDR1 is ENHRY, CDR2 SYGVKD. The DNA of the CDR3 is TGTGCCATCAGTCCGGAGGGCAGGGGGCAGTTCTTC. The encoded protein is CAISPEGRGQFF.

The J gene is TRBJ1-5, the V gene TRBV14; perhaps TRBD1 as D (5 bases). Germline V gene sequence: CDR1 SGHDN, CDR2 FVKESK. V was clipped by 5 bases and J by 6 bases, with 11 bases between them. This CDR3 comprises 13 residues. Written as DNA, the CDR3 is TGTGCCAGCAGCGGGGGTCCGAGTCAGCCCCAGCATTTT. It encodes CASSGGPSQPQHF.

The V call is TRBV2, the J call TRBJ2-7; tentatively, D is TRBD1 (5 bases). Trimming cost V 6 bases and J 0 bases, with 15 bases left between them. This CDR3 is built from 15 residues. CDR1 is SNHLY, CDR2 FYNNEI, per germline. CDR3 sequence (DNA): TGTGCCAGCAGGGCCTCCAGACAGAGCTCCTACGAGCAGTACTTC. Amino acids: CASRASRQSSYEQYF.

This clone was picked up one time. The chain links TRBV5-4 to TRBJ1-2; possibly TRBD1 for D (5 bases). V dropped 1 base and J dropped 2 bases, with 9 bases sitting between them. CDR1 is SGHNT, CDR2 YYREEE, per germline (reference sequence). The CDR3 length is 14 residues. CDR3 nucleotides: TGTGCCAGCAGCTTGTCGGGGGGAAACTATGGCTACACCTTC. Protein: CASSLSGGNYGYTF. The entire variable domain, with the rest obtained from reference TRBV5-4 and TRBJ1-2, is as follows: ETGVTQSPTHLIKTRGQQVTLRCSSQSGHNTVSWYQQALGQGPQFIFQYYREEENGRGNFPPRFSGLQFPNYSSELNVNALELDDSALYLCASSLSGGNYGYTFGSGTRLTVV.

The rearrangement uses TRBV6-1 and TRBJ2-7, with D perhaps TRBD2 (5 bases). The germline gives CDR1 MNHNS, CDR2 SASEGT. CDR3 length: 14 residues. The V and J ends lost 5 bases and 5 bases respectively, with 16 bases between them. The CDR3 bases are TGTGCCAGCAGTTCCGGACTTTCTCTCGACGAGCAGTACTTC. This sequence encodes CASSSGLSLDEQYF.

CDR3 region: CASSIRTRGDEKLFF. The CDR3 DNA reads as TGTGCCAGTAGTATTCGGACCCGAGGGGATGAAAAACTGTTTTTT. The V gene is TRBV19, the J gene TRBJ1-4, with D possibly being TRBD1 (5 bases). This CDR3 is 15 amino acids long. Trimming took off 3 bases at V and 6 bases at J, with 14 bases between the two ends. Germline V gene sequence: CDR1 LNHDA, CDR2 SQIVND (reference sequence).

The chain carries TRBV18 and TRBJ1-2; 8 bases fit TRBD1. This CDR3 has 14 amino acids. The germline V gene has CDR1 KGHSH and CDR2 LQKENI. J was trimmed by 6 bases and V by 6 bases; bases with no gene match: 9. CDR3 coding DNA: TGTGCCAGCTCTCCCGAAAGACAGGGGAATGGCTACACCTTC. Its protein product is CASSPERQGNGYTF. Variable domain in full (rest from reference TRBV18 and TRBJ1-2): NAGVMQNPRHLVRRRGQEARLRCSPMKGHSHVYWYRQLPEEGLKFMVYLQKENIIDESGMPKERFSAEFPKEGPSILRIQQVVRGDSAAYFCASSPERQGNGYTFGSGTRLTVV.

The V call is TRBV2, the J call TRBJ1-1; 9 nucleotides match TRBD1. This CDR3 has 13 residues. CDR1 is SNHLY and CDR2 is FYNNEI in the germline V gene. Unmatched junction bases numbered 7, after V lost 4 bases and J lost 10 bases. The CDR3, as DNA: TGTGCCAGCAGTGCACAGGGGGCAGTTGGAGCTTTCTTT. Translating gives CASSAQGAVGAFF.

The V gene is TRBV13, the J gene TRBJ2-4; D is ambiguous. Trimming stripped 5 bases from V and 7 bases from J, with 15 bases between. Looked up from germline, CDR1 is PRHDT and CDR2 is FYEKMQ (reference sequence). This CDR3 comprises 14 residues. The chain's CDR3 is CASSLRPPWNIQYF. For the CDR3, the DNA is TGTGCCAGCAGCCTCCGACCTCCTTGGAACATTCAGTACTTC.

The chain is built from TRBV18 and TRBJ2-1; 10 positions agree with TRBD2. The CDR3 totals 15 residues. CDR1 is KGHSH and CDR2 is LQKENI in the germline V gene. V shed 0 bases, J shed 6 bases, and the junction held 2 bases outside the gene matches. DNA of the CDR3: TGTGCCAGCTCACCACCCAGCGGGGGGGCCAATGAGCAGTTCTTC. It yields the protein CASSPPSGGANEQFF.

This clone was observed a few times. The chain couples TRBV19 to TRBJ1-1; D perhaps matches TRBD1 (5 bases). The CDR3 is 15 amino acids. Germline V gives CDR1 LNHDA, CDR2 SQIVND (reference sequence). The ends were cut back, 2 bases at V and 1 base at J, with 11 bases in the middle. CDR3 region: CASSIRAGKNTEAFF. Here the CDR3 DNA reads TGTGCCAGTAGTATACGTGCAGGGAAGAACACTGAAGCTTTCTTT.

The chain links TRBV7-2 to TRBJ2-3; D might be TRBD2 (5 bases). This CDR3 comprises 16 residues. CDR1 and CDR2 from the germline V gene are SGHTA and FQGNSA. V lost 10 bases and J 0 bases, leaving 20 bases between the germline ends. The CDR3 spells CAIPLRRFASTDTQYF. The DNA for the CDR3 is TGTGCCATCCCGCTTAGGAGGTTCGCTAGCACAGATACGCAGTATTTT.

This rearrangement joins TRBV27 to TRBJ1-1; the D is unclear. The V and J ends lost 4 bases and 4 bases respectively, with 4 bases between them. The CDR3 runs to 11 residues. Per germline, CDR1 MNHEY and CDR2 SMNVEV (reference sequence). DNA of the CDR3: TGTGCCAGCAGTTGGGGCACTGAAGCTTTCTTT. As protein: CASSWGTEAFF.

This sequence joins TRBV11-3 and TRBJ1-5; D not certain. V was trimmed by 4 bases and J by 3 bases, leaving 7 bases between them. Germline CDR1 reads SGHNT; CDR2 reads YENEEA. The CDR3 contains 13 residues. The CDR3 loop reads CASSSEVNQPQHF. In DNA, the CDR3 is TGTGCCAGCAGCTCAGAGGTCAATCAGCCCCAGCATTTT.

The rearrangement uses TRBV19 and TRBJ2-1; 9 bases agree with TRBD2. This CDR3 is 15 amino acids long. Germline assignment: CDR1 LNHDA and CDR2 SQIVND (reference sequence). J lost 5 bases, V lost 2 bases, and 4 bases had no gene match. The CDR3 region is CASSIWAGGDNEQFF. In DNA, the CDR3 is TGTGCCAGTAGTATATGGGCGGGAGGGGACAATGAGCAGTTCTTC.

The CDR3 region has the DNA TGTGCCAGTAGTGTGGACAGGGGGGAGAATTCACCCCTCCACTTT. It translates to CASSVDRGENSPLHF. The chain employs TRBV19 and TRBJ1-6, with TRBD1 matching 10 bases. Trimming took 5 bases from V and 7 from J; bases not matched to a gene: 5. Germline V gene data show CDR1 as LNHDA and CDR2 as SQIVND (reference sequence). The length of the CDR3 is 15 residues.

J is TRBJ2-1 and V is TRBV5-1; 7 nucleotides line up with TRBD2. The CDR3 contains 16 residues. CDR1 is SGHRS and CDR2 is YFSETQ in the germline V gene. V dropped 3 bases and J dropped 7; count of bases not matched to a gene: 13. CDR3 amino acids: CASSWAGGRERNEQFF. The CDR3 DNA is TGCGCCAGCAGCTGGGCCGGCGGGAGAGAGCGGAATGAGCAGTTCTTC.

Many counts were recorded for this clone. The rearrangement joins TRBV7-2 to TRBJ2-7, with 8 bases that match TRBD2. Trimming took 5 bases from V and 2 from J; bases not matched to a gene: 5. Germline assignment: CDR1 SGHTA and CDR2 FQGNSA. The CDR3 runs to 14 residues. Written as DNA, the CDR3 is TGTGCCAGCAGCCCCAGCGGGGGCCCCTACGAGCAGTACTTC. It yields the protein CASSPSGGPYEQYF.

This clone turned up a few times. The V call is TRBV25-1, the J call TRBJ2-3; D is unresolved. The germline V gene encodes CDR1 MGHDK and CDR2 SYGVNS. This CDR3 comprises 12 residues. The V end was cut by 6 bases, the J end by 7 bases, with 11 bases between. The CDR3 sequence is CASREGSNTQYF. For the CDR3, the DNA is TGTGCCAGCAGGGAAGGATCCAATACGCAGTATTTT.

The chain is built from TRBV13 and TRBJ2-7; D is ambiguous. V was shortened by 6 bases and J by 6 bases, with 15 bases between the two germline ends. The CDR3 sequence is 13 residues long. CDR1 is PRHDT and CDR2 is FYEKMQ in the germline V gene (reference sequence). CDR3 protein: CASSSPWAREQYV. The CDR3 region has the DNA TGTGCCAGCAGTTCTCCTTGGGCGCGCGAGCAGTACGTC.